This passage covers 28 T cell receptor beta chains from one sample sequenced in a study of shared clonotypes between healthy human individuals (dated by TCRdb to the early 2020s). CD8 naive samples consisted of CD45RO-negative cells that were positively selected for CCR7, yielding a CD45RA+CCR7+ population without TemRA cells. Receptors were amplified or captured by the immunoSEQ multiplex PCR assay. This immuneACCESS table, as held by TCRdb, lists in-frame sequences with V and J called but not all clones. Of the missing ones, under half trace to an unresolved V gene in checked studies; the others have no known cause. The sample profile shows around 600,000 clones; 95% to 98% of them were found once. The ten largest clonotypes hold 0.25% to 0.35% of the sample. Sequencing was performed on naive CD8+ T cells sorted from blood. According to the study, the label for this sample's cell subset or site signals: CD45RA+CCR7+. The receptor set was obtained from a man aged 25 to 45 in good health.

The genes are TRBV29-1 and TRBJ1-3, with D possibly being TRBD1 (6 bases). V shed 0 bases and J shed 3 bases, with 9 bases lying between them. The germline CDR1 and CDR2 sequences are SQVTM and ANQGSEA. The length of the CDR3 is 14 residues. The CDR3 DNA reads TGCAGCGTTGAAGATCCGGACAGTGGAAACACCATATATTTT. Translated, it gives CSVEDPDSGNTIYF.

The chain combines TRBV27 with TRBJ2-5, with D perhaps TRBD1 (6 bases). The CDR3 spans 14 residues. Trimming cost V 4 bases and J 1 base, with 10 bases left between them. Germline V CDR1 and CDR2: MNHEY, SMNVEV (reference sequence). CDR3 loop: CASSWARGQETQYF. The CDR3 nucleotides read TGTGCCAGCAGTTGGGCCAGGGGCCAAGAGACCCAGTACTTC.

The V gene is TRBV28, the J gene TRBJ2-7; D is ambiguous. The V and J ends lost 2 bases and 0 bases respectively, with 5 bases between them. Germline CDR1 is MDHEN and CDR2 is SYDVKM. The CDR3 spans 13 residues. The CDR3 nucleotides are TGTGCCAGCAGTTTACAGGACTCCTACGAGCAGTACTTC. This gives the protein CASSLQDSYEQYF.

Written as DNA, the CDR3 is TGTGCCAGCAGACGGGACAGGGGGGGCGACGAGCAGTACTTC. Residues: CASRRDRGGDEQYF. The chain links TRBV5-6 to TRBJ2-7, with 11 bases matching TRBD1. The germline V gene encodes CDR1 SGHDT and CDR2 YYEEEE. The CDR3 covers 14 residues. The ends lost 5 bases at V and 5 bases at J; junction bases unmatched: 6. Using reference TRBV5-6 and TRBJ2-7 for the parts outside the CDR3, the full variable domain is DAGVTQSPTHLIKTRGQQVTLRCSPKSGHDTVSWYQQALGQGPQFIFQYYEEEERQRGNFPDRFSGHQFPNYSSELNVNALLLGDSALYLCASRRDRGGDEQYFGPGTRLTVT.

There are a few counts of this clone. The V and J genes are TRBV2 and TRBJ2-2, with TRBD2 matching over 11 bases. Germline V gene data show CDR1 as SNHLY and CDR2 as FYNNEI. The CDR3 spans 19 residues. V trimming: 3 bases; J trimming: 3 bases; junction bases outside the gene matches: 12. In DNA form, the CDR3 reads TGTGCCAGCAGTGATCCAATTTCGGGTAGCGGGAGGGACACCGGGGAGCTGTTTTTT. It is translated as CASSDPISGSGRDTGELFF.

V usage is TRBV9 and J usage is TRBJ2-5; D is ambiguous. The CDR3 runs 13 residues. Trimming stripped 4 bases from V and 5 bases from J, with 12 bases between. CDR1 is SGDLS and CDR2 is YYNGEE in the germline V gene. In DNA, the CDR3 is TGTGCCAGCAGCTCCCGCCCCAGGGAGACCCAGTACTTC. As protein: CASSSRPRETQYF.

The chain employs TRBV10-3 and TRBJ2-3; D gene unclear. V gave up 7 bases and J gave up 0 bases, with 14 bases separating them. CDR3 length equals 15 residues. Germline V lookup: CDR1 ENHRY, CDR2 SYGVKD. CDR3 amino acids: CAIKWQTSSTDTQYF. CDR3 sequence (DNA): TGTGCCATCAAATGGCAGACGAGCAGCACAGATACGCAGTATTTT.

CDR3 loop: CASSQAAGQNIQYF. The CDR3 DNA is TGCGCCAGCAGCCAAGCGGCAGGGCAAAACATTCAGTACTTC. The chain uses TRBV4-3 and TRBJ2-4, with D possibly being TRBD1 (5 bases). Germline V gives CDR1 LGHNA, CDR2 YSLEER. The CDR3 is 14 amino acids. Trimming stripped 1 base from V and 5 bases from J, with 9 bases between.

The chain links TRBV19 to TRBJ2-7; D is possibly TRBD1 (6 bases). V lost 3 bases to trimming and J lost 0 bases, with 12 bases between them. The CDR3 consists of 15 residues. Germline CDR1 reads LNHDA; CDR2 reads SQIVND (reference sequence). This CDR3 is CASSMDQGSSYEQYF. CDR3 nucleotides: TGTGCCAGTAGTATGGATCAGGGGAGCTCCTACGAGCAGTACTTC.

The chain joins TRBV13 to TRBJ2-7, with 11 bases aligning to TRBD1. Germline values: CDR1 PRHDT, CDR2 FYEKMQ (reference sequence). V shed 4 bases and J 5 bases; nucleotides not matched to a gene: 4. The CDR3 extends over 14 amino acids. The CDR3 DNA sequence: TGTGCCAGCAGCTCCGGACAGGGGGCCCACGAGCAGTACTTC. Amino acid sequence: CASSSGQGAHEQYF.

The V call is TRBV9, the J call TRBJ2-1; TRBD2 matches at 8 bases. Looked up from germline, CDR1 is SGDLS and CDR2 is YYNGEE. After removal of 2 bases from V and 4 bases from J, the junction contained 8 bases not matched to a gene. The CDR3 has 16 amino acids. As DNA, the CDR3 is TGTGCCAGCAGCGTCCCCGAGGCGGGAGGTTACAATGAGCAGTTCTTC. This gives the protein CASSVPEAGGYNEQFF.

The rearrangement uses TRBV7-9 and TRBJ2-5, with D perhaps TRBD1 (6 bases). Germline values: CDR1 SEHNR, CDR2 FQNEAQ (reference sequence). The V and J ends lost 2 bases and 2 bases respectively, with 12 bases between them. The CDR3 is 15 amino acids. The DNA for the CDR3 is TGTGCCAGCAGCTTAAGTGAACAGGGACAAGAGACCCAGTACTTC. Translation gives CASSLSEQGQETQYF.

The genes are TRBV7-2 and TRBJ2-5, with TRBD2 as a possible D gene (6 bases). Trimming shortened V by 3 bases and J by 2 bases, and 13 bases separated the two germline ends. The length of the CDR3 is 15 residues. Per germline, CDR1 SGHTA and CDR2 FQGNSA. The CDR3: CASSFPGELQETQYF. As DNA, the CDR3 is TGTGCCAGCAGCTTTCCGGGGGAGTTACAAGAGACCCAGTACTTC.

The CDR3: CASSVSNNEQFF. DNA for the CDR3: TGTGCCAGCAGCGTCTCAAACAATGAGCAGTTCTTC. The chain joins TRBV9 to TRBJ2-1; D gene unclear. CDR3 size: 12 residues. Germline lookup yields CDR1 SGDLS and CDR2 YYNGEE. V shed 2 bases and J shed 5 bases, with 5 bases lying between them.

The rearrangement joins TRBV10-3 to TRBJ2-1; 10 bases align to TRBD2. The CDR3 is made up of 15 amino acids. V gave up 7 bases and J gave up 6 bases; unmatched junction bases: 9. Germline values: CDR1 ENHRY, CDR2 SYGVKD. The DNA of the CDR3 is TGTGCCATCAATGTCCTAGCGGGAGTGTCCAATGAGCAGTTCTTC. This sequence encodes CAINVLAGVSNEQFF.

The chain employs TRBV12-5 and TRBJ2-1, with 7 bases lining up with TRBD2. CDR3 size: 14 residues. V shed 9 bases, J shed 4 bases, and the junction held 9 bases outside the gene matches. The germline gives CDR1 LGHNT, CDR2 FRNRAP. The CDR3 sequence: CASQREDQYNEQFF. Written as DNA, the CDR3 is TGTGCTAGCCAACGGGAGGATCAGTACAATGAGCAGTTCTTC. The variable domain in full, with the rest retrieved from reference TRBV12-5 and TRBJ2-1, is DARVTQTPRHKVTEMGQEVTMRCQPILGHNTVFWYRQTMMQGLELLAYFRNRAPLDDSGMPKDRFSAEMPDATLATLKIQPSEPRDSAVYFCASQREDQYNEQFFGPGTRLTVL.

The gene calls are TRBV11-3 and TRBJ2-2; 9 positions agree with TRBD2. The CDR3 contains 15 residues. Looked up from germline, CDR1 is SGHNT and CDR2 is YENEEA. Trimming took 5 bases from V and 5 from J; bases not matched to a gene: 6. The CDR3 DNA is TGTGCCAGCAGCCTGCGGGAGGGCCAAACCGGGGAGCTGTTTTTT. It codes for CASSLREGQTGELFF.

The chain couples TRBV5-8 to TRBJ1-2; D might be TRBD1 (6 bases). The V and J ends lost 1 base and 6 bases respectively, with 13 bases between them. This CDR3 has 14 residues. Germline V gene data show CDR1 as SGHTS and CDR2 as YDEGEE. The CDR3 sequence is CASSLRGRLDGYTF. DNA of the CDR3: TGTGCCAGCAGCTTGCGGGGGCGACTGGATGGCTACACCTTC.

The V and J genes are TRBV1 and TRBJ1-1. TRBV1 is described as a pseudogene. This CDR3 contains 14 residues. CDR3 nucleotide sequence: TGCACCAGCAGCCAAGATAAGTTGAACACTGAAGCTTTCTTT. Protein: CTSSQDKLNTEAFF.

The J gene is TRBJ2-2, the V gene TRBV15; no reliable D call. CDR3 length: 15 amino acids. Trimming took 3 bases from V and 0 from J, leaving 8 bases between them. Germline-derived CDR1 and CDR2 are LNHNV and YYDKDF (reference sequence). Written as DNA, the CDR3 is TGTGCCACCAGCAGCAGCAAAGCGAACACCGGGGAGCTGTTTTTT. It specifies CATSSSKANTGELFF.

The chain combines TRBV30 with TRBJ1-5; possible D gene TRBD1, 5 bases. The CDR3 has 13 residues. Trimming took 0 bases from V and 6 from J, leaving 9 bases between them. Germline-derived CDR1 and CDR2 are GTSNPN and SVGIG (reference sequence). The DNA for the CDR3 is TGTGCCTGGAGTGTCGGGGGGACTCAGCCCCAGCATTTT. Protein: CAWSVGGTQPQHF.

For this clone: A junction boundary mismatches the germline segment, possibly from a read error. The chain is built from TRBV7-9 and TRBJ2-7, with D possibly being TRBD2 (6 bases). The CDR3 is made up of 17 amino acids. Germline V gene sequence: CDR1 SEHNR, CDR2 FQNEAQ (reference sequence). The CDR3 protein is CASSLEWARRDSHEQYF. In DNA, the CDR3 is TGTGCCAGCAGCTTAGAGTGGGCTCGGCGGGACTCCCACGAGCAGTACTTC.

Here the CDR3 reads CASSQDPSGTGELFF. DNA of the CDR3: TGCGCCAGCAGCCAAGATCCTAGCGGCACCGGGGAGCTGTTTTTT. The J gene is TRBJ2-2, the V gene TRBV4-1; 7 bases are a match to TRBD2. The V gene's germline CDR1 is MGHRA and CDR2 YSYEKL. V gave up 0 bases and J gave up 4 bases; unmatched junction bases: 2. The length of the CDR3 is 15 residues.

This chain links TRBV9 with TRBJ2-7; 10 bases are a match to TRBD1. The length of the CDR3 is 16 residues. Trimming at V came to 2 bases and at J to 5 bases, leaving 10 bases not matched to a gene. The germline V gene has CDR1 SGDLS and CDR2 YYNGEE. CDR3 bases: TGTGCCAGCAGCGTCCCCCCGGGACAGGGGAGGCACGAGCAGTACTTC. Encoded protein: CASSVPPGQGRHEQYF.

V and J are TRBV5-6 and TRBJ2-7, with D perhaps assigned TRBD1 or TRBD2 (6 bases each). Between the trimmed V and J ends, which lost 4 bases and 4 bases, there was a span of 18 bases. The CDR3 extends over 15 amino acids. The germline V gene encodes CDR1 SGHDT and CDR2 YYEEEE. The CDR3 nucleotides read TGTGCCAGCAGCCGCTCGGGGGCAGGGGAATACGAGCAGTACTTC. Residues: CASSRSGAGEYEQYF.

With respect to this clone: This CDR3 is also generated by other DNA sequences in the sample. This chain joins TRBV28 and TRBJ2-7; TRBD2 aligns across 9 bases. The ends lost 2 bases at V and 4 bases at J; junction bases unmatched: 6. The length of the CDR3 is 15 residues. From germline, CDR1 is MDHEN and CDR2 SYDVKM. In DNA form, the CDR3 reads TGTGCCAGCAGTTTAGGGTTAGCGGGAGTTTACGAGCAGTACTTC. Protein product: CASSLGLAGVYEQYF.

The CDR3 spells CSVVDIGGPGELFF. Written as DNA, the CDR3 is TGCAGCGTTGTTGATATAGGGGGCCCCGGGGAGCTGTTTTTT. The V and J genes are TRBV29-1 and TRBJ2-2, with 7 nucleotides matching TRBD1. The J segment lost 6 bases and the V segment lost 4 bases, leaving 8 bases of the junction unmatched. The CDR3 runs 14 residues. Germline V gives CDR1 SQVTM, CDR2 ANQGSEA.

The rearrangement uses TRBV7-2 and TRBJ2-1; tentative D call: TRBD2 (6 bases). The CDR3 is 13 amino acids. Germline V gene data show CDR1 as SGHTA and CDR2 as FQGNSA. V was trimmed by 3 bases and J by 5 bases, leaving 8 bases between them. This CDR3 reads CASSFGGDNEQFF. The CDR3 coding sequence is TGTGCCAGCAGCTTTGGCGGGGACAATGAGCAGTTCTTC.